This entry describes one TCR beta chain. The antigen remains unidentified. Germline-derived CDR1 and CDR2 are MNHEY and SMNVEV (reference sequence). V was pared by 6 bases and J by 2 bases, with 10 bases between. CDR3 length: 13 residues. The sample belongs to a study of T cell responses to AZD1222 COVID-19 vaccine. Study-level results: Seropositive at baseline were only a handful of AZD1222 recipients.

The data were produced by immunoSEQ multiplex PCR, yet TCRdb's version contains in-frame clones alone and is incomplete. The data contain 90,000 to 150,000 clones, around 85% of them singletons. The receptor was derived from an adult in good health. The starting material was peripheral blood, obtained on day 0 of AZD1222 vaccination. The J gene is TRBJ1-1, the V gene TRBV27, with D tentatively TRBD1 (6 bases). The CDR3 sequence: CASRGRGNTEAFF. CDR3 DNA: TGTGCCAGCAGAGGCAGGGGAAACACTGAAGCTTTCTTT.